This T cell receptor (beta chain) is from a study of graft-versus-host responses after intestinal transplantation. At the level of the study: Multivisceral, liver-intestinal, or isolated intestinal grafts were transplanted into recipients. Anti-thymocyte globulin served as induction for all recipients, who then took tacrolimus and steroids for 3 to 4 years. The study, taken as a whole, reports: In patients with graft-donor T cell macrochimerism, allograft graft-versus-host to host-versus-graft clonal ratios were high. Marrow from the recipient contained GvH clones, some of which had appeared first in ileum or blood.

Produced via immunoSEQ multiplex PCR; TCRdb's table is partial and in-frame only. The table includes fewer than 95,000 clones, about 90% detected once. Comments on this clone: What it binds is unknown.

V was cut by 1 base and J by 8 bases, with 15 bases left in between. In germline, CDR1 is SGHTA, CDR2 FQGTGA. CDR3 length equals 15 residues. The V gene is TRBV7-3, the J gene TRBJ2-1; D is perhaps TRBD1 (6 bases). The input for sequencing was unstimulated CD8+ T cells sorted from spleen or lymph node cells, taken before transplant. This clonotype was sampled from a human donor who was the organ donor for an intestinal transplant. The chain's CDR3 is CASSLNHRVVDEQFF. As DNA, the CDR3 is TGTGCCAGCAGCTTAAACCACAGGGTGGTCGATGAGCAGTTCTTC.